A few counts support the clone carrying this T cell receptor (beta chain). The data derive from a study of T-cell reconstitution after alpha-beta-depleted transplantation in children. Molecular barcoding with unique molecular identifiers was used for the TCRbeta library. TCRdb ran MiXCR on the PCR reads and lists one entry per CDR3 protein. The sample lists about 640,000 distinct CDR3 sequences, 16% occurring once. The ends were cut back, 1 base at V and 6 bases at J, with 12 bases in the middle. Germline CDR1 SGHTA, CDR2 FQGNSA. CDR3 length: 14 amino acids. Sequences were derived from PBMCs from the stem cell graft donor, sampled from the stem cell graft. This sequence originates from a human donor who donated a stem cell graft to a child with acute myeloid leukemia. The chain recombines TRBV7-2 with TRBJ2-5; perhaps TRBD1 as D (5 bases). CDR3 in amino acids: CASSLDPGPKTQYF. The DNA for the CDR3 is TGTGCCAGCAGCTTAGACCCAGGGCCAAAGACCCAGTACTTC.